This T cell receptor (beta chain) is drawn from a study of OX40 agonist ivuxolimab in advanced cancers. With 1 base clipped from V and 4 bases from J, the junction kept 10 bases outside the gene matches. Germline loops: CDR1 SNHLY, CDR2 FYNNEI. CDR3 length: 17 residues. Study-wide results and limits: Low normalized clonal expansion also occurred in some nonresponding patients.

Sequencing used immunoSEQ multiplex PCR; TCRdb keeps in-frame clones, though not all of them. The repertoire holds around 45,000 clones, around nine tenths seen once, with around 1.1% in the top ten. Remarks on this clone: Antigen: not known.

V gene TRBV2 combines with J gene TRBJ2-3; 8 bases map to TRBD2. Sample: CD4+ or CD8+ T cells sorted from blood, taken in a trial of the OX40 agonist ivuxolimab. The TCR was taken from an adult with an advanced solid tumor such as melanoma, head and neck, liver or kidney cancer. This CDR3 reads CASSEDRAGGGPDTQYF. The CDR3, as DNA: TGTGCCAGCAGTGAAGACCGGGCGGGAGGTGGCCCAGATACGCAGTATTTT.